A single sample is the source of the 32 T cell receptor beta chains below, sequenced in a study of glioma-infiltrating T cells after dendritic cell vaccination. The assay was immunoSEQ multiplex PCR, and TCRdb's table has in-frame clones only and misses some. The sample contains fewer than 75,000 clones, around 81% of which appear only once. The specimen comprised blood, sampled before dendritic cell vaccination. The receptor set was obtained from a human donor with glioblastoma.

This clone was seen once. V and J are TRBV9 and TRBJ2-6; a weak D match, TRBD1 (6 bases). This CDR3 has 20 residues. Germline lookup yields CDR1 SGDLS and CDR2 YYNGEE. Trimming took 0 bases from V and 6 from J, leaving 25 bases between them. CDR3 DNA sequence: TGTGCCAGCAGCGTAGGTGAAGGGGGTAGCTCTCTTCAGGAGGCCAACGTCCTGACTTTC. Amino acids: CASSVGEGGSSLQEANVLTF. Supplemented by reference TRBV9 and TRBJ2-6, the full variable domain reads DSGVTQTPKHLITATGQRVTLRCSPRSGDLSVYWYQQSLDQGLQFLIQYYNGEERAKGNILERFSAQQFPDLHSELNLSSLELGDSALYFCASSVGEGGSSLQEANVLTFGAGSRLTVL.

The genes are TRBV7-9 and TRBJ2-7; D might be TRBD1 (6 bases). There are 15 residues in the CDR3. Trimming shortened V by 1 base and J by 2 bases, and 12 bases separated the two germline ends. Germline V gives CDR1 SEHNR, CDR2 FQNEAQ (reference sequence). This CDR3 reads CASSLDYREPYEQYF. Here the CDR3 DNA reads TGTGCCAGCAGCTTAGACTACAGGGAACCCTACGAGCAGTACTTC. The full variable domain, rest sourced from reference TRBV7-9 and TRBJ2-7, is DTGVSQNPRHKITKRGQNVTFRCDPISEHNRLYWYRQTLGQGPEFLTYFQNEAQLEKSRLLSDRFSAERPKGSFSTLEIQRTEQGDSAMYLCASSLDYREPYEQYFGPGTRLTVT.

The chain combines TRBV7-9 with TRBJ1-1, with 7 nucleotides matching TRBD1. Germline V lookup: CDR1 SEHNR, CDR2 FQNEAQ (reference sequence). This CDR3 has 15 residues. V was pared by 2 bases and J by 2 bases, with 5 bases of the junction left unmatched. This CDR3 is CASSLFPGGNTEAFF. The CDR3 DNA is TGTGCCAGCAGCTTATTCCCAGGGGGAAACACTGAAGCTTTCTTT.

CDR3 residues: CASSDGGISNEKLFF. The CDR3 nucleotides read TGTGCCAGCAGTGACGGGGGAATTTCTAATGAAAAACTGTTTTTT. The chain combines TRBV2 with TRBJ1-4; weak D call: TRBD1 (5 bases). Per germline, CDR1 SNHLY and CDR2 FYNNEI. This CDR3 has 15 residues. Deletions cut 3 bases from V and 3 bases from J, with 11 bases between.

The V gene is TRBV6-1, the J gene TRBJ1-1; D is possibly TRBD1 (6 bases). CDR3 size: 15 residues. V was pared by 8 bases and J by 5 bases, with 21 bases between. Germline V gives CDR1 MNHNS, CDR2 SASEGT. The CDR3 coding sequence is TGTGCCAGCTTCGGACAGCCCCTACTAGGTACTGAAGCTTTCTTT. Amino acids: CASFGQPLLGTEAFF.

Comment on this clone: Mismatch with germline at one junction end may stem from a read error. The chain links TRBV7-7 to TRBJ2-5; TRBD2 might be the D (6 bases). CDR3 size: 15 residues. Germline-derived CDR1 and CDR2 are SSHAT and FNYEAQ (reference sequence). This chain's CDR3 is CASSLGTVDGETQYF. The CDR3 DNA reads TGTGCTAGCAGCTTAGGGACTGTGGATGGTGAGACCCAGTACTTC.

The chain carries TRBV18 and TRBJ2-1; 7 nucleotides line up with TRBD2. Unmatched junction bases numbered 5, after V lost 3 bases and J lost 3 bases. The germline V gene encodes CDR1 KGHSH and CDR2 LQKENI. There are 15 residues in the CDR3. The CDR3 is CASSPTPGGYNEQFF. In nucleotides, the CDR3 is TGTGCCAGCTCACCCACTCCGGGGGGCTACAATGAGCAGTTCTTC.

The chain links TRBV9 to TRBJ2-1; 10 positions match TRBD1. Per the germline V gene, CDR1 is SGDLS and CDR2 is YYNGEE. J gave up 4 bases and V 1 base, and 8 bases lay outside the gene matches. There are 17 residues in the CDR3. The CDR3 here is CASSVMGQGWIYNEQFF. CDR3 DNA sequence: TGTGCCAGCAGCGTAATGGGACAGGGGTGGATATACAATGAGCAGTTCTTC.

The chain couples TRBV11-2 to TRBJ2-1; 9 nucleotides align to TRBD2. The V gene end was trimmed by 3 bases and the J gene end by 4 bases; junction bases not matched to a gene: 4. This CDR3 is 15 amino acids long. CDR1 is SGHAT, CDR2 FQNNGV, per germline. The CDR3 spells CASSFGLAYYNEQFF. CDR3 nucleotides: TGTGCCAGCAGCTTCGGACTAGCGTATTACAATGAGCAGTTCTTC. Variable domain in full (rest from reference TRBV11-2 and TRBJ2-1): EAGVAQSPRYKIIEKRQSVAFWCNPISGHATLYWYQQILGQGPKLLIQFQNNGVVDDSQLPKDRFSAERLKGVDSTLKIQPAKLEDSAVYLCASSFGLAYYNEQFFGPGTRLTVL.

V gene TRBV5-4 combines with J gene TRBJ2-5; D uncertain. Between the trimmed V and J ends, which lost 0 bases and 2 bases, there was a span of 14 bases. This CDR3 has 16 amino acids. Per germline, CDR1 SGHNT and CDR2 YYREEE (reference sequence). The DNA of the CDR3 is TGTGCCAGCAGCTTGGGAGGCCGGAGCGCTCAAGAGACCCAGTACTTC. Translating gives CASSLGGRSAQETQYF.

The V and J genes are TRBV7-9 and TRBJ1-1; maybe TRBD1 (6 bases). This CDR3 contains 17 residues. Germline assignment: CDR1 SEHNR and CDR2 FQNEAQ (reference sequence). The V gene lost 2 bases and the J gene lost 0 bases, with 16 bases spanning the gap. This CDR3 reads CASSLLGRGGMNTEAFF. CDR3 sequence (DNA): TGTGCCAGCAGCTTACTTGGGAGGGGGGGAATGAACACTGAAGCTTTCTTT.

This clone was seen more than once but under ten times. This chain uses TRBV19 with TRBJ2-1; D may be TRBD2 (5 bases). With 5 bases removed from V and 6 bases from J, the gap between germline ends came to 8 bases. This CDR3 has 12 residues. Germline V CDR1 and CDR2: LNHDA, SQIVND (reference sequence). The CDR3 loop is CASSLTTNEQFF. CDR3 in DNA: TGTGCCAGTAGTCTGACTACCAATGAGCAGTTCTTC.

This clone has only a few counts. The chain combines TRBV5-1 with TRBJ2-2; D is possibly TRBD2 (6 bases). Trimming removed 4 bases from V and 6 bases from J, with 10 bases in between. This CDR3 region has 13 residues. Germline CDR1 is SGHRS and CDR2 is YFSETQ. CDR3 in amino acids: CASSPWGAGELFF. In DNA form, the CDR3 reads TGCGCCAGCAGCCCCTGGGGGGCCGGGGAGCTGTTTTTT.

The chain joins TRBV10-3 to TRBJ2-7, with TRBD1 matching over 10 bases. Germline CDR1 is ENHRY and CDR2 is SYGVKD. The CDR3 is 16 residues long. V lost 10 bases to trimming and J lost 4 bases; unmatched junction nucleotides: 16. The CDR3 is CATSMLSPGQGYEQYF. In DNA, the CDR3 is TGTGCCACCTCAATGTTGTCCCCGGGACAGGGGTACGAGCAGTACTTC.

As concerns this clone: A junction boundary mismatches the germline segment, possibly from a read error. The sample holds other DNA sequences that translate to the same CDR3. This chain links TRBV7-2 with TRBJ1-2, with 8 positions matching TRBD1. CDR3 length: 14 amino acids. Germline V CDR1 and CDR2: SGHTA, FQGNSA. The CDR3 nucleotides read TGTGCCAGTAGCTTCACAGGGGGGATGTATGGCTACACCTTC. Protein sequence: CASSFTGGMYGYTF.

This clone was seen just once. The chain couples TRBV28 to TRBJ1-2; D gene unclear. V dropped 6 bases and J dropped 2 bases, with 16 bases sitting between them. The CDR3 totals 15 residues. Germline values: CDR1 MDHEN, CDR2 SYDVKM. CDR3 loop: CASSLTGELNYGYTF. CDR3 DNA: TGTGCCAGCAGCCTCACCGGGGAGCTAAACTATGGCTACACCTTC.

This chain uses TRBV2 with TRBJ2-2, with TRBD1 matching 8 bases. CDR1 is SNHLY and CDR2 is FYNNEI in the germline V gene. The length of the CDR3 is 17 residues. The V segment lost 6 bases and the J segment 5 bases; nucleotides outside the gene matches: 14. CDR3 DNA: TGTGCCAGCAGCCCCCGCCTCCAGGGGGCGCGGACCGGGGAGCTGTTTTTT. The encoded protein is CASSPRLQGARTGELFF. The variable domain in full, with the rest retrieved from reference TRBV2 and TRBJ2-2, is EPEVTQTPSHQVTQMGQEVILRCVPISNHLYFYWYRQILGQKVEFLVSFYNNEISEKSEIFDDQFSVERPDGSNFTLKIRSTKLEDSAMYFCASSPRLQGARTGELFFGEGSRLTVL.

This chain joins TRBV5-1 and TRBJ2-3, with 10 bases fitting TRBD2. CDR3 size: 16 residues. Trimming cost V 6 bases and J 0 bases; bases outside gene matches: 7. The V gene's germline CDR1 is SGHRS and CDR2 YFSETQ. The CDR3 region is CASKTSGASSTDTQYF. The CDR3 nucleotides read TGCGCCAGCAAAACTAGCGGGGCGTCTAGCACAGATACGCAGTATTTT. The full variable domain, rest sourced from reference TRBV5-1 and TRBJ2-3, is KAGVTQTPRYLIKTRGQQVTLSCSPISGHRSVSWYQQTPGQGLQFLFEYFSETQRNKGNFPGRFSGRQFSNSRSEMNVSTLELGDSALYLCASKTSGASSTDTQYFGPGTRLTVL.

The rearrangement uses TRBV5-1 and TRBJ1-5; no clear D. Trimming took off 0 bases at V and 4 bases at J, with 8 bases between the two ends. The CDR3 is 14 residues long. Germline values: CDR1 SGHRS, CDR2 YFSETQ. The CDR3 here is CASSLGTGNQPQHF. The CDR3 DNA reads as TGCGCCAGCAGCTTGGGGACGGGGAATCAGCCCCAGCATTTT.

The chain has TRBV2 and TRBJ1-3; D is ambiguous. Trimming stripped 5 bases from V and 4 bases from J, with 6 bases between. The CDR3 spans 12 residues. CDR1 is SNHLY, CDR2 FYNNEI, per germline. The CDR3 protein is CASSSQGNTIYF. CDR3 coding DNA: TGTGCCAGCAGTTCACAGGGAAACACCATATATTTT.

This clone came up a few times. The V and J genes are TRBV7-3 and TRBJ1-2, with 7 nucleotides matching TRBD1. The CDR3 has 13 amino acids. Germline V lookup: CDR1 SGHTA, CDR2 FQGTGA. The V and J ends lost 4 bases and 4 bases, in that order; junction bases with no gene match: 3. The chain's CDR3 is CASSWGQSYGYTF. The CDR3 DNA follows: TGTGCCAGCAGCTGGGGACAGTCCTATGGCTACACCTTC.

This clone occurred once. This sequence joins TRBV14 and TRBJ1-1, with 9 nucleotides matching TRBD1. V shed 8 bases, J shed 3 bases, and the junction held 4 bases outside the gene matches. Per germline, CDR1 SGHDN and CDR2 FVKESK. The CDR3 runs to 13 residues. CDR3 amino acids: CASSRDRDTEAFF. CDR3 DNA sequence: TGTGCCAGCTCCCGGGACAGGGACACTGAAGCTTTCTTT.

V gene TRBV4-1 combines with J gene TRBJ1-1; 7 nucleotides line up with TRBD1. Germline-derived CDR1 and CDR2 are MGHRA and YSYEKL. V lost 0 bases to trimming and J lost 0 bases; unmatched junction nucleotides: 13. The CDR3 is made up of 19 amino acids. The CDR3 loop reads CASSQDRGNSGPMNTEAFF. CDR3 DNA: TGCGCCAGCAGCCAAGACAGGGGGAATTCGGGACCGATGAACACTGAAGCTTTCTTT.

The chain has TRBV5-1 and TRBJ1-1; D remains unclear. The CDR3 totals 13 residues. V gave up 4 bases and J gave up 6 bases, with 13 bases separating them. Germline V gene lookup returns CDR1 SGHRS and CDR2 YFSETQ. The CDR3 nucleotides are TGCGCCAGCAGCCCCGATATCGGGGCTGAAGCTTTCTTT. Amino acid sequence: CASSPDIGAEAFF.

The chain joins TRBV2 to TRBJ1-2, with TRBD1 identical over 7 bases. Trimming removed 4 bases from V and 3 bases from J; junction bases left unmatched: 2. The germline V gene has CDR1 SNHLY and CDR2 FYNNEI. The CDR3 contains 13 residues. CDR3 bases: TGTGCCAGCAGTGGACAGGGTTACTATGGCTACACCTTC. Its protein is CASSGQGYYGYTF.

The chain recombines TRBV12-5 with TRBJ1-6; 7 bases are a match to TRBD1. The CDR3 is made up of 16 amino acids. Germline CDR1 and CDR2: LGHNT and FRNRAP. Trimming removed 7 bases from V and 7 bases from J; junction bases left unmatched: 13. CDR3 DNA sequence: TGTGCTAGTGCCCTAACGTTGGACAGGTCCAATTCACCCCTCCACTTT. Translating gives CASALTLDRSNSPLHF.

The genes are TRBV6-6 and TRBJ2-6, with D uncertain. The V gene's germline CDR1 is MNHNY and CDR2 SVGAGI (reference sequence). Trimming cost V 8 bases and J 1 base, with 3 bases left between them. The length of the CDR3 is 12 residues. CDR3 in DNA: TGTGCCAGCCAGTCTGGGGCCAACGTCCTGACTTTC. It yields the protein CASQSGANVLTF.

J is TRBJ1-1 and V is TRBV10-3; a weak D match, TRBD1 (6 bases). V gave up 10 bases and J gave up 3 bases, with 12 bases separating them. The germline V gene encodes CDR1 ENHRY and CDR2 SYGVKD. The CDR3 runs to 12 residues. CDR3 protein: CATNEGDTEAFF. CDR3 DNA: TGTGCCACCAACGAGGGGGACACTGAAGCTTTCTTT.

This clone was seen a single time. The chain carries TRBV7-3 and TRBJ1-1; unclear D gene. V gave up 6 bases and J gave up 3 bases, with 11 bases separating them. This CDR3 comprises 13 residues. The germline gives CDR1 SGHTA, CDR2 FQGTGA. CDR3 in amino acids: CASRLSSYTEAFF. CDR3 coding DNA: TGTGCCAGCAGATTGAGTTCGTACACTGAAGCTTTCTTT.

The genes are TRBV4-3 and TRBJ2-1; possibly TRBD2 for D (5 bases). The CDR3 consists of 17 residues. Germline assignment: CDR1 LGHNA and CDR2 YSLEER. Trimming cost V 0 bases and J 1 base, with 13 bases left between them. This chain's CDR3 is CASSQDDGSGSYNEQFF. The CDR3 nucleotides read TGCGCCAGCAGCCAAGATGATGGGTCGGGGTCCTACAATGAGCAGTTCTTC.

V gene TRBV5-1 combines with J gene TRBJ2-5, with 7 bases that match TRBD2. J lost 0 bases, V lost 3 bases, and 5 bases had no gene match. There are 15 residues in the CDR3. CDR1 is SGHRS, CDR2 YFSETQ, per germline. In DNA, the CDR3 is TGCGCCAGCAGCTACGCCGGGGGGTACCAAGAGACCCAGTACTTC. It yields the protein CASSYAGGYQETQYF. Complete variable domain (other parts from reference TRBV5-1 and TRBJ2-5): KAGVTQTPRYLIKTRGQQVTLSCSPISGHRSVSWYQQTPGQGLQFLFEYFSETQRNKGNFPGRFSGRQFSNSRSEMNVSTLELGDSALYLCASSYAGGYQETQYFGPGTRLLVL.

Here the CDR3 DNA reads TGCAGCGTCCTAGCCGGGCTACCTGGGGCCAACGTCCTGACTTTC. Its translation is CSVLAGLPGANVLTF. V gene TRBV29-1 combines with J gene TRBJ2-6; a weak D match, TRBD2 (5 bases). Trimming stripped 6 bases from V and 2 bases from J, with 14 bases between. CDR1 and CDR2 from the germline V gene are SQVTM and ANQGSEA. This CDR3 contains 15 residues.